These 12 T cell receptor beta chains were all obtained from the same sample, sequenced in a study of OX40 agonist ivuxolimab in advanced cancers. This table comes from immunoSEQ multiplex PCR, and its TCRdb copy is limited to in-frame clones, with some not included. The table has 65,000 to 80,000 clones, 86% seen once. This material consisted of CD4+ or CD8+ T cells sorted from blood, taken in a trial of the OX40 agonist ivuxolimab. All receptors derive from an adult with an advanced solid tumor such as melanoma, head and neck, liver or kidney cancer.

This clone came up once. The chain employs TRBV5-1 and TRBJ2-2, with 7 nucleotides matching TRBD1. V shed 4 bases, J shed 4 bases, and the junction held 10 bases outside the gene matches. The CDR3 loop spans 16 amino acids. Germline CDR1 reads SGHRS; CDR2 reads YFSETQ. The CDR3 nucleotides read TGCGCCAGCAGCCTCCGGGCAGGGGGTCGCACCGGGGAGCTGTTTTTT. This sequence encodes CASSLRAGGRTGELFF.

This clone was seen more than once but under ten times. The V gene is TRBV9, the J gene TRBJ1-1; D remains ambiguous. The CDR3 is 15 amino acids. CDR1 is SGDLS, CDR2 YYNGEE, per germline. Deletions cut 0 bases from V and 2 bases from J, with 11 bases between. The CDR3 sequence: CASSVAGIVNTEAFF. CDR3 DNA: TGTGCCAGCAGCGTAGCCGGGATTGTAAACACTGAAGCTTTCTTT.

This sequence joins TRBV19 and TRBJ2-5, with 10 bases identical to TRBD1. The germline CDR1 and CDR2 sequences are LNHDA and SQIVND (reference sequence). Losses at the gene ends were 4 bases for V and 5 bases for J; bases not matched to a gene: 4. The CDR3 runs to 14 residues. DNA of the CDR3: TGTGCCAGTAGTACGACAGGGGGCGTTGAGACCCAGTACTTC. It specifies CASSTTGGVETQYF.

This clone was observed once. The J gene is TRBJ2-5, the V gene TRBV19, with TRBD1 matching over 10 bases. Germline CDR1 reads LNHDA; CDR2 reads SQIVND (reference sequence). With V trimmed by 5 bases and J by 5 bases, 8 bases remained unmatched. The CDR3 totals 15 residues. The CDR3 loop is CASSSATTGGETQYF. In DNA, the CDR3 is TGTGCCAGTAGTTCTGCTACGACAGGGGGCGAGACCCAGTACTTC.

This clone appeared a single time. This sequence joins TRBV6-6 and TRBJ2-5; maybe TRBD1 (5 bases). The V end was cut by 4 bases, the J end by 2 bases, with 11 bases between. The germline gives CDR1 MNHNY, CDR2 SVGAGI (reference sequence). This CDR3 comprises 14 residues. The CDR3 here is CASSLGREQETQYF. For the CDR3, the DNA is TGTGCCAGCAGTTTGGGCAGGGAACAAGAGACCCAGTACTTC.

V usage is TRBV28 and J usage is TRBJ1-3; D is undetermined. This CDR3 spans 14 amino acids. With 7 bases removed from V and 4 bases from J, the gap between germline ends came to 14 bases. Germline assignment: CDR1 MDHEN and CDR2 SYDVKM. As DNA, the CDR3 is TGTGCCAGCACCCCCGGAGGATCAGGAAACACCATATATTTT. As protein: CASTPGGSGNTIYF.

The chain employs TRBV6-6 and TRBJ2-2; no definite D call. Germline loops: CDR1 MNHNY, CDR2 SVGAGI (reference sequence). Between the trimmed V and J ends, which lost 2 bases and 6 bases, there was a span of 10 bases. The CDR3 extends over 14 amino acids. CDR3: CASSYQPGAGELFF. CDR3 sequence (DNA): TGTGCCAGCAGTTACCAACCCGGAGCCGGGGAGCTGTTTTTT.

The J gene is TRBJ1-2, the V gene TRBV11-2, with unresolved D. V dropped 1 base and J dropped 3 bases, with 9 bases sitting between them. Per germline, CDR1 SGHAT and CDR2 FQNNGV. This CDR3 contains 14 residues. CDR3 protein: CASSLGQVYYGYTF. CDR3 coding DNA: TGTGCCAGCAGCTTAGGGCAGGTCTACTATGGCTACACCTTC.

CDR3 sequence: CASSPSDREGYGYTF. The DNA of the CDR3 is TGTGCCAGCAGTCCATCGGACAGGGAGGGCTATGGCTACACCTTC. The chain employs TRBV28 and TRBJ1-2; 8 bases fit TRBD1. After removal of 5 bases from V and 4 bases from J, the junction contained 9 bases not matched to a gene. Germline loops: CDR1 MDHEN, CDR2 SYDVKM. The CDR3 spans 15 residues.

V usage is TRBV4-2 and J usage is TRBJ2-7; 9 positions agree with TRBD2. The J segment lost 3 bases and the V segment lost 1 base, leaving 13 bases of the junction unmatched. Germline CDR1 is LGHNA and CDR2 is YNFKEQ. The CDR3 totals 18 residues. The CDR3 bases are TGTGCCAGCAGCCAAGGGGCTAGCGGGGACCCCCGAAACTACGAGCAGTACTTC. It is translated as CASSQGASGDPRNYEQYF.

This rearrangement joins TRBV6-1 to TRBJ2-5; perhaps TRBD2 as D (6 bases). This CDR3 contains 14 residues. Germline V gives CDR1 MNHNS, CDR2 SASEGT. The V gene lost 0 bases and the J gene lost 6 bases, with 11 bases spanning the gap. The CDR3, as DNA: TGTGCCAGCAGTGAAGCGGGGGGACGGAAGACCCAGTACTTC. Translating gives CASSEAGGRKTQYF.

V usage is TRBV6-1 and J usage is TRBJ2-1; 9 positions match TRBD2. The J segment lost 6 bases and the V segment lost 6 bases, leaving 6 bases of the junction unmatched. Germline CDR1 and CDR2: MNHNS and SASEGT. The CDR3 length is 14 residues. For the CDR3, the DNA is TGTGCCAGCAGCTTAGGACTAGCGTTCAATGAGCAGTTCTTC. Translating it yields CASSLGLAFNEQFF.